This T cell receptor beta chain was documented in a study of cytomegalovirus exposure and HLA in healthy donors. Primers for the PCR totalled 60 Vbeta and 13 Jbeta. The data were produced by immunoSEQ multiplex PCR, yet TCRdb's version contains in-frame clones alone and is incomplete. Of some 140,000 clones in the sample, about three quarters were seen once. This CDR3 region has 13 residues. Germline CDR1 reads SNHLY; CDR2 reads FYNNEI. The V end lost 7 bases, the J end lost 4 bases, and 11 bases lay between the germline ends. The source of this sequence is a male donor in good health and CMV-seropositive. What was sequenced was PBMCs. The chain has TRBV2 and TRBJ1-5, with a tentative D call TRBD1 (6 bases). DNA of the CDR3: TGTGCCAGCATTCGGACAGAAAATCAGCCCCAGCATTTT. The encoded protein is CASIRTENQPQHF.